Shown below are 21 T cell receptor beta chains from a single sample sequenced in a study of shared clonotypes between healthy human individuals. TCRdb's table, derived via immunoSEQ multiplex PCR, lists solely in-frame clones and lacks some. The sample contains 2 million to 2.5 million clones, around 95% of which appear only once. Sequencing was performed on naive CD4+ T cells sorted from blood. This sample's subset: CD45RA+ positively selected. These receptors were collected from a man aged 18 to 35 in good health.

V gene TRBV10-3 combines with J gene TRBJ1-4; 11 bases align to TRBD1. The germline V gene has CDR1 ENHRY and CDR2 SYGVKD. Losses at the gene ends were 2 bases for V and 7 bases for J; bases not matched to a gene: 3. The CDR3 has 15 residues. The CDR3 DNA reads TGTGCCATCAGTGAGCCGGACAGGGGGCGTGAAAAACTGTTTTTT. This gives the protein CAISEPDRGREKLFF.

The chain joins TRBV7-2 to TRBJ2-7, with TRBD2 matching 7 bases. CDR1 and CDR2 (germline): SGHTA, FQGNSA. Unmatched junction bases numbered 6, after V lost 5 bases and J lost 2 bases. The CDR3 totals 14 residues. Here the CDR3 reads CASSVVAGPYEQYF. In DNA, the CDR3 is TGTGCCAGCAGCGTAGTAGCGGGTCCCTACGAGCAGTACTTC.

This sequence joins TRBV30 and TRBJ1-6, with D unclear. Germline V gene lookup returns CDR1 GTSNPN and CDR2 SVGIG (reference sequence). This CDR3 spans 16 amino acids. V gave up 3 bases and J gave up 4 bases, with 16 bases separating them. The chain's CDR3 is CAWSDPARPYNSPLHF. The CDR3 DNA reads as TGTGCCTGGAGCGACCCGGCCAGACCTTATAATTCACCCCTCCACTTT.

The chain joins TRBV30 to TRBJ1-2, with D possibly being TRBD1 (6 bases). V shed 2 bases and J shed 4 bases, with 11 bases lying between them. The CDR3 contains 13 residues. Germline CDR1 is GTSNPN and CDR2 is SVGIG (reference sequence). The CDR3 DNA follows: TGTGCCTGGAGTCCCGGGACACCCTATGGCTACACCTTC. Translated: CAWSPGTPYGYTF.

This clone came up once. The chain joins TRBV30 to TRBJ2-5; the D is unclear. With 2 bases removed from V and 9 bases from J, the gap between germline ends came to 13 bases. Germline V gene sequence: CDR1 GTSNPN, CDR2 SVGIG (reference sequence). This CDR3 has 12 amino acids. CDR3 nucleotides: TGTGCCTGGAGTACCTTTACGGAGTCCCAGTACTTC. The encoded protein is CAWSTFTESQYF.

The rearrangement joins TRBV7-9 to TRBJ2-5; tentatively, D is TRBD1 (5 bases). In germline, CDR1 is SEHNR, CDR2 FQNEAQ (reference sequence). Trimming removed 5 bases from V and 5 bases from J, with 18 bases in between. The CDR3 has 15 residues. CDR3 DNA sequence: TGTGCCAGCAGCCCGTTAACAGGTCATGGCGAGACCCAGTACTTC. It encodes CASSPLTGHGETQYF.

This clone appeared a single time. The chain employs TRBV18 and TRBJ2-5; 13 nucleotides match TRBD2. The CDR3 consists of 16 residues. V lost 3 bases, J lost 3 bases, and 4 bases stayed unmatched. CDR1 is KGHSH and CDR2 is LQKENI in the germline V gene. CDR3 protein: CASSPGLAGVEETQYF. For the CDR3, the DNA is TGTGCCAGCTCACCTGGACTAGCGGGAGTGGAAGAGACCCAGTACTTC.

This clone was seen only once. The V gene is TRBV27, the J gene TRBJ1-5; D gene unclear. The CDR3 totals 15 residues. CDR1 and CDR2 (germline): MNHEY, SMNVEV (reference sequence). V was cut by 1 base and J by 6 bases, with 13 bases left in between. The CDR3 DNA reads as TGTGCCAGCAGTTTATTTGGGGAATTGGGTCAGCCCCAGCATTTT. This gives the protein CASSLFGELGQPQHF.

This clone was detected only a few times. The identical CDR3 is also encoded by other nucleotide sequences in the sample. V gene TRBV2 combines with J gene TRBJ1-1, with a possible D match to TRBD1 (6 bases). The CDR3 is 14 amino acids. The V end was cut by 2 bases, the J end by 0 bases, with 7 bases between. Germline V gives CDR1 SNHLY, CDR2 FYNNEI. The CDR3 sequence: CASSEQGLNTEAFF. The CDR3 nucleotides are TGTGCCAGCAGTGAACAGGGGCTGAACACTGAAGCTTTCTTT.

The J gene is TRBJ2-7, the V gene TRBV10-1; 12 nucleotides match TRBD2. V shed 4 bases and J 6 bases; nucleotides not matched to a gene: 7. The CDR3 sequence is 15 residues long. CDR1 and CDR2 from the germline V gene are WNHNN and SYGVQD (reference sequence). The CDR3 coding sequence is TGCGCCAGCAGTGCCGGACTAGCGGGAAATCGCGAGCAGTACTTC. This encodes CASSAGLAGNREQYF.

The CDR3 DNA is TGCGCACTCCGACAGGGAGAGGGTTTTGAGCAGTTCTTC. Translated, it gives CALRQGEGFEQFF. The J gene is TRBJ2-1, the V gene TRBV10-2; 7 bases align to TRBD1. The CDR3 length is 13 residues. Germline V CDR1 and CDR2: WSHSY, SAAADI.

J is TRBJ2-2 and V is TRBV2; TRBD1 is a possible D gene (6 bases). Trimming removed 4 bases from V and 6 bases from J, with 12 bases in between. There are 14 residues in the CDR3. Per the germline V gene, CDR1 is SNHLY and CDR2 is FYNNEI. The CDR3 protein is CASSALQGSGELFF. CDR3 nucleotides: TGTGCCAGCAGTGCATTACAGGGTTCCGGGGAGCTGTTTTTT.

This chain joins TRBV10-2 and TRBJ2-3; no reliable D call. CDR3 length equals 11 residues. Germline CDR1 WSHSY, CDR2 SAAADI. V was cut by 4 bases and J by 6 bases, with 5 bases left in between. CDR3 sequence (DNA): TGCGCCAGCAGTGTGATCGATACGCAGTATTTT. Protein sequence: CASSVIDTQYF.

The V call is TRBV5-4, the J call TRBJ2-7, with D possibly matching TRBD1 (5 bases). The CDR3 is 13 residues long. Germline V gene sequence: CDR1 SGHNT, CDR2 YYREEE (reference sequence). V was cut by 3 bases and J by 3 bases, with 10 bases left in between. CDR3 region: CASSSSGFYEQYF. CDR3 nucleotide sequence: TGTGCCAGCAGCTCATCAGGGTTCTACGAGCAGTACTTC.

Remarks on this clone: Other DNA sequences of this sample code for an identical CDR3. The CDR3 protein is CAWSVEGNTEAFF. CDR3 nucleotide sequence: TGTGCCTGGAGTGTAGAGGGGAACACTGAAGCTTTCTTT. The V and J genes are TRBV30 and TRBJ1-1, with D unclear. The CDR3 contains 13 residues. With 0 bases removed from V and 1 base from J, the gap between germline ends came to 6 bases. In germline, CDR1 is GTSNPN, CDR2 SVGIG (reference sequence). The entire variable domain, with the rest obtained from reference TRBV30 and TRBJ1-1, is as follows: SQTIHQWPATLVQPVGSPLSLECTVEGTSNPNLYWYRQAAGRGLQLLFYSVGIGQISSEVPQNLSASRPQDRQFILSSKKLLLSDSGFYLCAWSVEGNTEAFFGQGTRLTVV.

In this sample, this clone turned up once. This sequence joins TRBV19 and TRBJ2-6; no firm D call. The CDR3 extends over 14 amino acids. Germline CDR1 reads LNHDA; CDR2 reads SQIVND (reference sequence). Between the trimmed V and J ends, which lost 7 bases and 3 bases, there was a span of 10 bases. The CDR3 DNA is TGTGCCAGTACGGAGAGGTATGGGGCCAACGTCCTGACTTTC. This sequence encodes CASTERYGANVLTF.

This sequence joins TRBV5-6 and TRBJ2-7, with 8 bases lining up with TRBD1. The germline gives CDR1 SGHDT, CDR2 YYEEEE. The CDR3 extends over 17 amino acids. V was pared by 4 bases and J by 4 bases, with 16 bases of the junction left unmatched. Here the CDR3 DNA reads TGTGCCAGCAGCCAAAGTTATGGACAGGGAAGGCGATACGAGCAGTACTTC. It yields the protein CASSQSYGQGRRYEQYF. The entire variable domain, with the rest obtained from reference TRBV5-6 and TRBJ2-7, is as follows: DAGVTQSPTHLIKTRGQQVTLRCSPKSGHDTVSWYQQALGQGPQFIFQYYEEEERQRGNFPDRFSGHQFPNYSSELNVNALLLGDSALYLCASSQSYGQGRRYEQYFGPGTRLTVT.

The CDR3 DNA is TGTGCCAGTAGTTACGGACAGGCGTATAATTCACCCCTCCACTTT. Encoded protein: CASSYGQAYNSPLHF. The chain combines TRBV19 with TRBJ1-6; 7 bases agree with TRBD1. CDR1 is LNHDA, CDR2 SQIVND, per germline (reference sequence). J lost 4 bases, V lost 5 bases, and 5 bases had no gene match. The CDR3 is made up of 15 amino acids.

The CDR3 DNA sequence: TGTGCCAGCAGCTTTGGGACAGCCAACAATGAGCAGTTCTTC. The encoded protein is CASSFGTANNEQFF. The rearrangement uses TRBV7-8 and TRBJ2-1; 7 nucleotides line up with TRBD1. The trim removed 3 bases at V and 5 bases at J, leaving 4 bases unmatched. The germline CDR1 and CDR2 sequences are SGHVS and FQNEAQ. CDR3 length equals 14 residues. Combining the CDR3 with reference TRBV7-8 and TRBJ2-1 gives the whole variable domain GAGVSQSPRYKVAKRGQDVALRCDPISGHVSLFWYQQALGQGPEFLTYFQNEAQLDKSGLPSDRFFAERPEGSVSTLKIQRTQQEDSAVYLCASSFGTANNEQFFGPGTRLTVL.

V gene TRBV30 combines with J gene TRBJ1-6; 8 bases map to TRBD1. The CDR3 sequence is 13 residues long. Germline-derived CDR1 and CDR2 are GTSNPN and SVGIG (reference sequence). V lost 8 bases and J lost 6; bases outside the gene matches: 6. CDR3 bases: TGTGCCCGACGGGACAGGCCTAATTCACCCCTCCACTTT. Translation gives CARRDRPNSPLHF.

The chain uses TRBV19 and TRBJ2-3; perhaps TRBD2 as D (6 bases). The CDR3 is made up of 20 amino acids. Germline CDR1 and CDR2: LNHDA and SQIVND (reference sequence). Trimming removed 3 bases from V and 0 bases from J, with 25 bases in between. CDR3 sequence reads: CASSMYGAGAGGISTDTQYF. CDR3 nucleotide sequence: TGTGCCAGTAGTATGTATGGGGCCGGGGCTGGCGGGATCAGCACAGATACGCAGTATTTT.